This T cell receptor (beta chain) was sequenced for a study of blood T cell repertoires in COVID-19. Measured with immunoSEQ multiplex PCR; TCRdb has only the in-frame clones, and not every one. Of roughly 240,000 clones in the sample, approximately 85% were seen once. Deletions cut 3 bases from V and 0 bases from J, with 17 bases between. The CDR3 sequence is 17 residues long. Germline CDR1 is MNHEY and CDR2 is SMNVEV (reference sequence). The source of this sequence is a woman in her 70s with acute or convalescent COVID-19. The chain employs TRBV27 and TRBJ1-1; D gene unclear. Material: peripheral blood. This CDR3 is CASSFLSAGSMNTEAFF. CDR3 nucleotide sequence: TGTGCCAGCAGTTTTTTATCGGCAGGCTCCATGAACACTGAAGCTTTCTTT.